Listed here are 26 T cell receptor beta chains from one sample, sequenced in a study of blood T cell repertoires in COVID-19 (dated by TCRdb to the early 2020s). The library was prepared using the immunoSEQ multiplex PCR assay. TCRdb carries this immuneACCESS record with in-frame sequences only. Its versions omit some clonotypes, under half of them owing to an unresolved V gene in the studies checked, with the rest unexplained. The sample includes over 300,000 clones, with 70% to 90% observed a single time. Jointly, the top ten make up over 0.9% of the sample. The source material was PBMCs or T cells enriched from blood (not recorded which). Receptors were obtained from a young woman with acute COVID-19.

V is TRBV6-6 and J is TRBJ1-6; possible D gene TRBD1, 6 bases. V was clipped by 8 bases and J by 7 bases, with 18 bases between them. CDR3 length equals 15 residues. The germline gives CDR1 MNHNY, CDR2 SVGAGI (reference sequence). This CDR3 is CASSDRTVNNSPLHF. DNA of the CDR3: TGTGCCAGCTCTGACCGGACAGTAAACAATTCACCCCTCCACTTT.

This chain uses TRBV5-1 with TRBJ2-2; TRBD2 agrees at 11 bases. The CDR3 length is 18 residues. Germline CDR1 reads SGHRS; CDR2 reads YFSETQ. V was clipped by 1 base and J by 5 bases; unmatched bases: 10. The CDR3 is CASSLHGSGGASTGELFF. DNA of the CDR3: TGCGCCAGCAGCTTGCACGGTAGCGGGGGGGCTTCAACCGGGGAGCTGTTTTTT.

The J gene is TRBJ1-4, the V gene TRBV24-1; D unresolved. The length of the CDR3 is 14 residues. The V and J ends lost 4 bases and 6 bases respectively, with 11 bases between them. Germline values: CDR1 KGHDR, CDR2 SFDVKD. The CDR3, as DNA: TGTGCCACCAGTGACCCCCGGCAGGATGAAAAACTGTTTTTT. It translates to CATSDPRQDEKLFF.

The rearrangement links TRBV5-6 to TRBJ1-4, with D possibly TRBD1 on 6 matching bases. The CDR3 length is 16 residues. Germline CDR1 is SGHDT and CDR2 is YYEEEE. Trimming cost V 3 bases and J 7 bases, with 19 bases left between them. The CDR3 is CASSSPLQGVGEKLFF. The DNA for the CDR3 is TGTGCCAGCAGCTCCCCCTTACAGGGTGTCGGTGAAAAACTGTTTTTT.

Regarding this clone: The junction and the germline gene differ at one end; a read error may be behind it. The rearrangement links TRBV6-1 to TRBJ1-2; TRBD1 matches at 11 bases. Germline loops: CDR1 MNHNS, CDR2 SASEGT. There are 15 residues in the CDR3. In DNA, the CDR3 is TGTGCCAGCAGGGAAGGACAGGGGGCAGTCTATGGCTACACCTTC. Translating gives CASREGQGAVYGYTF.

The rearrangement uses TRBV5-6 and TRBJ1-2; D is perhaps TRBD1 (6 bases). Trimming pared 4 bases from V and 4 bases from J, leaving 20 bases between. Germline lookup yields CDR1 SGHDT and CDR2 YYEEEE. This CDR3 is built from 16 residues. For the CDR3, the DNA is TGTGCCAGCAGCCCAAGACAGGTCGGATTTCTCTATGGCTACACCTTC. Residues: CASSPRQVGFLYGYTF.

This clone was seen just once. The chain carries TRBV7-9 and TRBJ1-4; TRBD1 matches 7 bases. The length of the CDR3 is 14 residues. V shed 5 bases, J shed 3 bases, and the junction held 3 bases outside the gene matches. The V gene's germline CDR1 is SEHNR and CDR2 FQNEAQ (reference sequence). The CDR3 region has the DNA TGTGCCAGCAGCCGACAGGGCGCTAATGAAAAACTGTTTTTT. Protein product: CASSRQGANEKLFF.

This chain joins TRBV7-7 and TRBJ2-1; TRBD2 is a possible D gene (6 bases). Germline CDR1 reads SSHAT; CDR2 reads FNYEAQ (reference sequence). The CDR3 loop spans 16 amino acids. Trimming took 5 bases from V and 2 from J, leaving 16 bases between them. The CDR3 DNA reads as TGTGCCAGCAGCCCAAAGGGTGGACTAACCTACAATGAGCAGTTCTTC. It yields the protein CASSPKGGLTYNEQFF. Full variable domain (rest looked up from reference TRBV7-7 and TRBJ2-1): GAGVSQSPRYKVTKRGQDVTLRCDPISSHATLYWYQQALGQGPEFLTYFNYEAQPDKSGLPSDRFSAERPEGSISTLTIQRTEQRDSAMYRCASSPKGGLTYNEQFFGPGTRLTVL.

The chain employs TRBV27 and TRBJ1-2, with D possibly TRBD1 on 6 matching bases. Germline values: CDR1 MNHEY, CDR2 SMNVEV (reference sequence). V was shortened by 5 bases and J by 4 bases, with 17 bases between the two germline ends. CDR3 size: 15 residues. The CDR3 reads CASSPRTDSIYGYTF. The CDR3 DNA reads TGTGCCAGCAGTCCCCGAACGGACAGTATCTATGGCTACACCTTC.

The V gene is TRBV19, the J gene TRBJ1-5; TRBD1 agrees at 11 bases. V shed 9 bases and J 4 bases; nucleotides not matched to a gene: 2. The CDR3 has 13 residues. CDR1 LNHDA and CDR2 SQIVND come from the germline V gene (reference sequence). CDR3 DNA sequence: TGTGCCAGCCGGGACAGGGGGAATCAGCCCCAGCATTTT. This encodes CASRDRGNQPQHF.

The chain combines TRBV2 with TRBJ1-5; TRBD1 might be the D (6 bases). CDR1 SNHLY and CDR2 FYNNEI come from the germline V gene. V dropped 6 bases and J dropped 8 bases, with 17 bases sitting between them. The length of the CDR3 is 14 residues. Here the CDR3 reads CASRAWGQSEPQHF. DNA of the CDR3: TGTGCCAGCAGGGCATGGGGACAATCGGAGCCCCAGCATTTT. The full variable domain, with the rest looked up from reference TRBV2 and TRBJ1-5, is EPEVTQTPSHQVTQMGQEVILRCVPISNHLYFYWYRQILGQKVEFLVSFYNNEISEKSEIFDDQFSVERPDGSNFTLKIRSTKLEDSAMYFCASRAWGQSEPQHFGDGTRLSIL.

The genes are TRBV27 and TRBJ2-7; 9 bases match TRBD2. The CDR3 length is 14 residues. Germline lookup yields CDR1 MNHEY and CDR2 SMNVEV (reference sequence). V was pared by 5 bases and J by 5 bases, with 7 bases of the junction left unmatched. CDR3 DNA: TGTGCCAGCAGTCTAGCGGGGTTAGGTAACGAGCAGTACTTC. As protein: CASSLAGLGNEQYF.

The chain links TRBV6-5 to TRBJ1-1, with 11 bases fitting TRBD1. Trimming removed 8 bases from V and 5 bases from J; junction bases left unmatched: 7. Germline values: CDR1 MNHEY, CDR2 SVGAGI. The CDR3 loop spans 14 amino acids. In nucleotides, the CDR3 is TGTGCCAGCGGACGGGGACAGGGGGAGACTGAAGCTTTCTTT. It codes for CASGRGQGETEAFF.

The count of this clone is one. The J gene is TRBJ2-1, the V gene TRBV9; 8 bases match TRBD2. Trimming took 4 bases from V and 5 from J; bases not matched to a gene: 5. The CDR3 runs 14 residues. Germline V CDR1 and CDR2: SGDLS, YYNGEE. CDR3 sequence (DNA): TGTGCCAGCAGCAACGGGGGGGCCCACAATGAGCAGTTCTTC. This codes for CASSNGGAHNEQFF.

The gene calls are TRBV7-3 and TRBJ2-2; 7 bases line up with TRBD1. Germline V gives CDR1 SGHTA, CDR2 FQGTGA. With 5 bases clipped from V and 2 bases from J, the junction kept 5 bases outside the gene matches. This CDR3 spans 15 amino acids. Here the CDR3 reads CASSLDRLNTGELFF. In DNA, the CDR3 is TGTGCCAGCAGCCTGGACAGGCTAAACACCGGGGAGCTGTTTTTT.

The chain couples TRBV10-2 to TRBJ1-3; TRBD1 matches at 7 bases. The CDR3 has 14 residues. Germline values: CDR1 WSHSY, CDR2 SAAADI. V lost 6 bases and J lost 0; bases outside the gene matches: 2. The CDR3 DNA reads TGCGCCAGCAGCGGACAGGCCTCTGGAAACACCATATATTTT. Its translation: CASSGQASGNTIYF.

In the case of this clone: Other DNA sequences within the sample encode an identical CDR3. Here the CDR3 reads CAWSPTREAFF. Here the CDR3 DNA reads TGTGCCTGGAGCCCTACGCGGGAAGCTTTCTTT. The rearrangement uses TRBV30 and TRBJ1-1; the D is unclear. This CDR3 is 11 amino acids long. Between the trimmed V and J ends, which lost 3 bases and 8 bases, there was a span of 10 bases. Germline CDR1 GTSNPN, CDR2 SVGIG (reference sequence). The entire variable domain, with the rest obtained from reference TRBV30 and TRBJ1-1, is as follows: SQTIHQWPATLVQPVGSPLSLECTVEGTSNPNLYWYRQAAGRGLQLLFYSVGIGQISSEVPQNLSASRPQDRQFILSSKKLLLSDSGFYLCAWSPTREAFFGQGTRLTVV.

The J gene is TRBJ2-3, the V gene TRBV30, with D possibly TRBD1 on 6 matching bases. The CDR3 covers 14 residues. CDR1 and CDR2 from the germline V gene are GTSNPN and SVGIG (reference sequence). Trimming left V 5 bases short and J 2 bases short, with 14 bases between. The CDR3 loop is CAWAVGTITDTQYF. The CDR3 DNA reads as TGTGCCTGGGCAGTGGGGACAATCACAGATACGCAGTATTTT.

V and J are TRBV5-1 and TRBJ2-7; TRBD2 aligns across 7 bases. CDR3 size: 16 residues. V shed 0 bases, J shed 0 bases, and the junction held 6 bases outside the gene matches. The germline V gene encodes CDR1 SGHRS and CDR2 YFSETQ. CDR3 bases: TGCGCCAGCAGCTTGGGGTGGGAGGGGAGCTCCTACGAGCAGTACTTC. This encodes CASSLGWEGSSYEQYF.

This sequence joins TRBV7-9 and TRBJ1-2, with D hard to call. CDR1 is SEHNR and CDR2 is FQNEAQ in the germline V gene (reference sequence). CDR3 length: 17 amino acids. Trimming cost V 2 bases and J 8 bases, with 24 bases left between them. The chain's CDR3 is CASSLLKGTGRSVGYTF. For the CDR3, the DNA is TGTGCCAGCAGCTTACTAAAGGGCACGGGGAGGAGTGTGGGCTACACCTTC.

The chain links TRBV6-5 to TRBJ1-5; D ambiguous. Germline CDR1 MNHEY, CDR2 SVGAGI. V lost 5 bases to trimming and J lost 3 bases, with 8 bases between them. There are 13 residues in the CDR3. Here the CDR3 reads CASSPRYNQPQHF. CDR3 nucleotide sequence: TGTGCCAGCAGTCCGAGGTACAATCAGCCCCAGCATTTT.

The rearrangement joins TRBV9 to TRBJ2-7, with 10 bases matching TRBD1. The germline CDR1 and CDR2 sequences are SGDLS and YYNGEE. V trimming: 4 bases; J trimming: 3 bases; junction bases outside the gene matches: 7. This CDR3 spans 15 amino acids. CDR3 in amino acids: CASSPRDRGIYEQYF. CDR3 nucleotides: TGTGCCAGCAGCCCCAGGGACAGGGGAATCTACGAGCAGTACTTC.

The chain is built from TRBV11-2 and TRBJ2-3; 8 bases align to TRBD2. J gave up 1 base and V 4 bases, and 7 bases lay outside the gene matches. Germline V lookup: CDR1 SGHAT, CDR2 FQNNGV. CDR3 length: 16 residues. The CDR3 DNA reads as TGTGCCAGCAGCTCCCCGCCGGGGGGGCGCACAGATACGCAGTATTTT. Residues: CASSSPPGGRTDTQYF.

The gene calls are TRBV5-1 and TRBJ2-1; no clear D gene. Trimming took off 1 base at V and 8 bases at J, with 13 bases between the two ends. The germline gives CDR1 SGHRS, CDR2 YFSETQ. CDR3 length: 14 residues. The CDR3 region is CASSLSSYLDEQFF. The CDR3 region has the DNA TGCGCCAGCAGCTTGTCTTCCTACTTGGATGAGCAGTTCTTC. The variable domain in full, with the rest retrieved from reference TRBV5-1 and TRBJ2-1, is KAGVTQTPRYLIKTRGQQVTLSCSPISGHRSVSWYQQTPGQGLQFLFEYFSETQRNKGNFPGRFSGRQFSNSRSEMNVSTLELGDSALYLCASSLSSYLDEQFFGPGTRLTVL.

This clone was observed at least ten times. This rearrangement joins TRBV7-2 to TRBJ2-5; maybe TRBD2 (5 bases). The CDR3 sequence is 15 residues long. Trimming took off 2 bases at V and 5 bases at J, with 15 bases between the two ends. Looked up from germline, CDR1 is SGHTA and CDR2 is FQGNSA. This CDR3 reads CASSLWRAALETQYF. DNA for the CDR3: TGTGCCAGCAGCTTATGGCGGGCCGCACTGGAGACCCAGTACTTC. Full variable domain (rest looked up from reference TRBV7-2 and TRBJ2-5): GAGVSQSPSNKVTEKGKDVELRCDPISGHTALYWYRQSLGQGLEFLIYFQGNSAPDKSGLPSDRFSAERTGGSVSTLTIQRTQQEDSAVYLCASSLWRAALETQYFGPGTRLLVL.

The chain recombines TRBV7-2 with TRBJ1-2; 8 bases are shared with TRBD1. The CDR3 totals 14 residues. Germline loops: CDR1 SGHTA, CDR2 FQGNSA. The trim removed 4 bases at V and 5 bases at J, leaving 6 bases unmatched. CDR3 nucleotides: TGTGCCAGCAGCTCGGGGACAGGCGCGTATGGCTACACCTTC. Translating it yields CASSSGTGAYGYTF. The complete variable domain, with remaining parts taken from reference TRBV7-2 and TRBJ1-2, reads GAGVSQSPSNKVTEKGKDVELRCDPISGHTALYWYRQSLGQGLEFLIYFQGNSAPDKSGLPSDRFSAERTGGSVSTLTIQRTQQEDSAVYLCASSSGTGAYGYTFGSGTRLTVV.